The following is a TCR beta chain sequence with its context. Its antigen is as yet unknown. Deletions cut 2 bases from V and 4 bases from J, with 9 bases between. The CDR3 loop spans 14 amino acids. Germline-derived CDR1 and CDR2 are MNHEY and SVGAGI. The data stem from a study of identical twins. TCRdb reprocessed the 5' RACE reads with MiXCR, giving one entry per CDR3 protein. The data contain around 240,000 distinct CDR3 sequences, about 11% of them singletons. Regarding the study as a whole: Out-of-frame sharing of TCR alpha in monozygotic twins was underestimated by models. The more abundant beta clonotypes in cord blood had fewer insertions, and memory repertoires did not show this. Out-of-frame beta sequences exhibited a weaker degree of excess twin sharing.

The sample taken for sequencing was memory T cells sorted from blood. This clonotype was sampled from a man aged 45 to 65 in good health. V gene TRBV6-5 combines with J gene TRBJ1-3, with D possibly matching TRBD1 (5 bases). This chain's CDR3 is CASSYRREGNTIYF. The CDR3 coding sequence is TGTGCCAGCAGTTACCGCAGGGAGGGAAACACCATATATTTT.